Below, 11 T cell receptor beta chains from the same sample are listed, as sequenced in a study of cytomegalovirus exposure and HLA in healthy donors. The primer mix had 60 Vbeta and 13 Jbeta primers. Profiled with immunoSEQ multiplex PCR; TCRdb holds only in-frame clones, not every one. Here the sample spans some 150,000 clones, roughly 80% being singletons. Sequenced: PBMCs. These receptors were obtained from a man aged 30 to 45 in good health and CMV-seronegative.

The V and J genes are TRBV10-2 and TRBJ2-7; 9 bases align to TRBD2. V shed 3 bases, J shed 3 bases, and the junction held 6 bases outside the gene matches. Looked up from germline, CDR1 is WSHSY and CDR2 is SAAADI. This CDR3 has 15 residues. CDR3 loop: CASSDGIAGDYEQYF. CDR3 coding DNA: TGCGCCAGCAGTGACGGGATAGCGGGGGACTACGAGCAGTACTTC.

The chain couples TRBV11-2 to TRBJ2-1; D remains unclear. V was cut by 3 bases and J by 0 bases, with 9 bases left in between. Germline assignment: CDR1 SGHAT and CDR2 FQNNGV. The CDR3 runs 15 residues. DNA of the CDR3: TGTGCCAGCAGCTTTAGCCCTAGCTCCTACAATGAGCAGTTCTTC. Translated, it gives CASSFSPSSYNEQFF.

The V and J genes are TRBV30 and TRBJ2-1; 8 bases are shared with TRBD2. The V and J ends lost 1 base and 5 bases, in that order; junction bases with no gene match: 7. This CDR3 has 15 residues. CDR1 is GTSNPN and CDR2 is SVGIG in the germline V gene (reference sequence). CDR3 in amino acids: CAWSAPGRAHNEQFF. The CDR3 DNA follows: TGTGCCTGGAGTGCCCCCGGGAGGGCCCACAATGAGCAGTTCTTC.

The chain has TRBV5-4 and TRBJ1-3; 8 bases agree with TRBD1. The CDR3 spans 19 residues. The V and J ends lost 4 bases and 4 bases, in that order; junction bases with no gene match: 19. Germline V gene sequence: CDR1 SGHNT, CDR2 YYREEE (reference sequence). The CDR3 sequence: CASSLRDRLVMGGGNTIYF. The CDR3 DNA follows: TGTGCCAGCAGCCTCCGGGACAGGCTTGTGATGGGCGGAGGAAACACCATATATTTT.

The V and J genes are TRBV7-3 and TRBJ2-1, with 10 bases fitting TRBD1. Germline-derived CDR1 and CDR2 are SGHTA and FQGTGA. The CDR3 runs 17 residues. Losses at the gene ends were 5 bases for V and 4 bases for J; bases not matched to a gene: 11. The CDR3 DNA follows: TGTGCCAGCAGCCCAAAGGGGGACAGGGGAGGGTACAATGAGCAGTTCTTC. Its protein is CASSPKGDRGGYNEQFF.

J is TRBJ2-7 and V is TRBV19; D might be TRBD1 (6 bases). The V end was cut by 5 bases, the J end by 0 bases, with 8 bases between. CDR3 length: 13 amino acids. In germline, CDR1 is LNHDA, CDR2 SQIVND (reference sequence). The CDR3 loop reads CASSSQGSYEQYF. The CDR3, as DNA: TGTGCCAGTAGTTCACAGGGCTCCTACGAGCAGTACTTC.

The gene calls are TRBV6-5 and TRBJ1-1, with D possibly TRBD1 on 6 matching bases. Trimming removed 2 bases from V and 3 bases from J, with 13 bases in between. Germline values: CDR1 MNHEY, CDR2 SVGAGI. CDR3 size: 15 residues. This CDR3 is CASSYAGTPYTEAFF. CDR3 coding DNA: TGTGCCAGCAGTTACGCCGGGACACCTTACACTGAAGCTTTCTTT.

The gene calls are TRBV29-1 and TRBJ2-5; perhaps TRBD2 as D (5 bases). V was trimmed by 2 bases and J by 3 bases, leaving 13 bases between them. Germline assignment: CDR1 SQVTM and CDR2 ANQGSEA. The CDR3 has 14 amino acids. The DNA for the CDR3 is TGCAGCGTTGAATCCCGGGCCGGGGAAGAGACCCAGTACTTC. It translates to CSVESRAGEETQYF.

This clone has only a few counts. The chain couples TRBV7-8 to TRBJ1-1; a weak D match, TRBD1 (5 bases). CDR1 is SGHVS and CDR2 is FQNEAQ in the germline V gene. Trimming cost V 1 base and J 0 bases, with 6 bases left between them. There are 14 residues in the CDR3. The chain's CDR3 is CASSLGTLNTEAFF. In nucleotides, the CDR3 is TGTGCCAGCAGCTTAGGGACACTGAACACTGAAGCTTTCTTT.

This rearrangement joins TRBV15 to TRBJ2-7, with D possibly being TRBD2 (5 bases). CDR3 length: 12 amino acids. Germline assignment: CDR1 LNHNV and CDR2 YYDKDF (reference sequence). Trimming took off 1 base at V and 7 bases at J, with 8 bases between the two ends. This CDR3 reads CATSRVRDEQYF. The CDR3 DNA reads as TGTGCCACCAGCAGAGTGAGGGATGAGCAGTACTTC.

This chain uses TRBV29-1 with TRBJ2-1; 10 bases are a match to TRBD2. Germline assignment: CDR1 SQVTM and CDR2 ANQGSEA. Losses at the gene ends were 7 bases for V and 12 bases for J; bases not matched to a gene: 3. The CDR3 sequence is 10 residues long. CDR3 residues: CSGTSGTQFF. The CDR3 coding sequence is TGCAGCGGGACTAGCGGCACGCAGTTCTTC.